The 14 T cell receptor beta chains presented below share a single source sample, sequenced in a study of blood T cell repertoires in COVID-19. Assay used: immunoSEQ multiplex PCR; TCRdb lists only in-frame clones, some missing. The sample holds around 140,000 clones; over 80% are singletons and the top ten take around 11%. The sample comprised PBMCs or T cells enriched from blood (not recorded which). The origin of the receptors is a man in his 60s who had recovered from COVID-19.

The chain combines TRBV11-3 with TRBJ1-5, with 9 positions matching TRBD1. The CDR3 has 19 amino acids. Germline CDR1 reads SGHNT; CDR2 reads YENEEA. J lost 0 bases, V lost 2 bases, and 11 bases had no gene match. The CDR3 is CASSLTSGTGNYSNQPQHF. CDR3 sequence (DNA): TGTGCCAGCAGCTTAACCTCCGGGACAGGGAATTATAGCAATCAGCCCCAGCATTTT.

This chain connects TRBV9 to TRBJ2-5; the D gene is possibly TRBD1 (5 bases). Trimming left V 1 base short and J 6 bases short, with 13 bases between. The CDR3 covers 14 residues. The germline V gene has CDR1 SGDLS and CDR2 YYNGEE. CDR3 protein: CASSVFDSPKTQYF. The DNA for the CDR3 is TGTGCCAGCAGCGTATTCGACAGTCCGAAGACCCAGTACTTC.

V is TRBV28 and J is TRBJ1-2, with no clear D. The V end was cut by 6 bases, the J end by 5 bases, with 16 bases between. CDR3 length equals 14 residues. Germline lookup yields CDR1 MDHEN and CDR2 SYDVKM. The CDR3 spells CASSISVGLYGYTF. For the CDR3, the DNA is TGTGCCAGCAGCATCTCAGTTGGCCTTTATGGCTACACCTTC.

The chain joins TRBV28 to TRBJ2-3, with D perhaps TRBD2 (6 bases). With 4 bases removed from V and 1 base from J, the gap between germline ends came to 9 bases. The CDR3 length is 14 residues. Germline CDR1 MDHEN, CDR2 SYDVKM. In DNA form, the CDR3 reads TGTGCCAGCAGTTATGGCGGGGGCACAGATACGCAGTATTTT. Translated: CASSYGGGTDTQYF.

V gene TRBV11-2 combines with J gene TRBJ2-6; D gene ambiguous. V lost 1 base to trimming and J lost 2 bases, with 3 bases between them. CDR1 and CDR2 (germline): SGHAT, FQNNGV. The CDR3 is 14 amino acids. CDR3 amino acids: CASSLAPGANVLTF. The CDR3 DNA is TGTGCCAGCAGCTTAGCTCCTGGGGCCAACGTCCTGACTTTC.

V and J are TRBV2 and TRBJ1-1, with D uncertain. CDR1 is SNHLY and CDR2 is FYNNEI in the germline V gene. The CDR3 covers 13 residues. V lost 10 bases to trimming and J lost 2 bases, with 14 bases between them. This CDR3 is CAILGVRNTEAFF. The CDR3 nucleotides read TGTGCCATACTCGGGGTAAGAAACACTGAAGCTTTCTTT.

The rearrangement joins TRBV2 to TRBJ1-1; D may be TRBD1 (6 bases). Trimming removed 6 bases from V and 4 bases from J, with 12 bases in between. This CDR3 contains 13 residues. Germline CDR1 and CDR2: SNHLY and FYNNEI. The CDR3 spells CASRPLGATEAFF. CDR3 in DNA: TGTGCCAGCAGACCCCTGGGGGCCACTGAAGCTTTCTTT.

The chain employs TRBV4-2 and TRBJ2-7, with TRBD2 matching 8 bases. CDR3 length: 13 residues. Trimming at V came to 0 bases and at J to 9 bases, leaving 4 bases not matched to a gene. Germline CDR1 is LGHNA and CDR2 is YNFKEQ. The CDR3 sequence: CASSQEGLDGQYF. The CDR3 region has the DNA TGTGCCAGCAGCCAAGAGGGACTAGACGGGCAGTACTTC.

The genes are TRBV2 and TRBJ2-1, with 7 bases fitting TRBD1. CDR3 size: 15 residues. The J segment lost 1 base and the V segment lost 4 bases, leaving 4 bases of the junction unmatched. The germline CDR1 and CDR2 sequences are SNHLY and FYNNEI. The CDR3 sequence: CASSGDSPSYNEQFF. DNA for the CDR3: TGTGCCAGCAGTGGGGACAGTCCGTCCTACAATGAGCAGTTCTTC.

This clone appeared once. The V gene is TRBV27, the J gene TRBJ2-1; 12 nucleotides align to TRBD2. Germline CDR1 and CDR2: MNHEY and SMNVEV (reference sequence). The trim removed 10 bases at V and 5 bases at J, leaving 15 bases unmatched. CDR3 length: 17 amino acids. CDR3 sequence reads: CATIQRTSGERNNEQFF. In nucleotides, the CDR3 is TGTGCCACCATCCAGAGGACTAGCGGGGAACGAAACAATGAGCAGTTCTTC.

The rearrangement links TRBV23-1 to TRBJ2-7, with 10 bases lining up with TRBD1. TRBV23-1 is sorted into the ORF group, with uncertain function. This CDR3 is 17 amino acids long. Trimming removed 7 bases from V and 2 bases from J; junction bases left unmatched: 14. The DNA for the CDR3 is TGCGCCAGCACTCCTAGGGGAGGACAGGGGGTTCCCTACGAGCAGTACTTC. Protein sequence: CASTPRGGQGVPYEQYF.

The chain uses TRBV11-2 and TRBJ2-3; TRBD1 might be the D (6 bases). The CDR3 contains 16 residues. Deletions cut 3 bases from V and 6 bases from J, with 19 bases between. CDR1 SGHAT and CDR2 FQNNGV come from the germline V gene. The CDR3 DNA is TGTGCCAGCAGCTTTCCCTCACAGGGAAGGGGGGATACGCAGTATTTT. Protein product: CASSFPSQGRGDTQYF.

V is TRBV11-2 and J is TRBJ1-5, with D possibly TRBD1 on 6 matching bases. Between the trimmed V and J ends, which lost 5 bases and 2 bases, there was a span of 13 bases. Germline CDR1 is SGHAT and CDR2 is FQNNGV. CDR3 length equals 15 residues. The CDR3 protein is CASSQGHAGNQPQHF. Here the CDR3 DNA reads TGTGCCAGCAGCCAGGGACACGCGGGCAATCAGCCCCAGCATTTT.

The chain has TRBV4-1 and TRBJ2-7, with no clear D. The CDR3 contains 12 residues. The germline V gene encodes CDR1 MGHRA and CDR2 YSYEKL. V shed 3 bases and J shed 9 bases, with 12 bases lying between them. The DNA of the CDR3 is TGCGCCAGCAGCCACCCCTCCCCCCGGCAGTACTTC. The encoded protein is CASSHPSPRQYF.